This TCR beta chain was documented in a study of shared clonotypes between healthy human individuals. Study-wide background: Three plates each covered CD4 naive and memory; CD8 naive two, CD8 memory one. Study-wide points: The sharing of 5% to 6.5% of naive CD4 clonotypes was seen across several donors.

To note about this clone: Its antigen remains unknown.

Sequencing was performed with immunoSEQ multiplex PCR; in TCRdb, only in-frame clones are kept and a portion is missing. The sample lists 2 million to 2.5 million clones; approximately 94% were seen once. CDR1 MNHEY and CDR2 SMNVEV come from the germline V gene (reference sequence). This CDR3 comprises 15 residues. V shed 5 bases and J 6 bases; nucleotides not matched to a gene: 13. The TCR comes from a man between 18 and 35 years old in good health. The specimen sequenced was naive CD4+ T cells sorted from blood. The subset denotes: CD45RA+ positively selected. The chain has TRBV27 and TRBJ2-7, with 7 bases lining up with TRBD2. CDR3 loop: CASSTLRDYSGEQYF. In DNA, the CDR3 is TGTGCCAGCAGTACTCTCCGGGACTATTCGGGCGAGCAGTACTTC.